The T cell receptor (beta chain) under discussion was sequenced for a study of control samples from healthy donors and cancer patients. The protocol was immunoSEQ multiplex PCR, while the TCRdb copy is restricted to in-frame clones and leaves out a portion. Of about 80,000 clones listed, 89% were seen once; the top ten hold about 5.5%. The germline V gene has CDR1 LNHNV and CDR2 YYDKDF (reference sequence). This CDR3 has 14 amino acids. The V and J ends lost 0 bases and 5 bases respectively, with 10 bases between them. The rearrangement uses TRBV15 and TRBJ1-1; D gene unclear. Sequenced: blood. This TCR was recovered from a man aged 50 to 60 in good health. The CDR3 DNA follows: TGTGCCACCAGCAGAGATCTCGAGGGAACTGAAGCTTTCTTT. Translated: CATSRDLEGTEAFF. Using reference TRBV15 and TRBJ1-1 for the parts outside the CDR3, the full variable domain is DAMVIQNPRYQVTQFGKPVTLSCSQTLNHNVMYWYQQKSSQAPKLLFHYYDKDFNNEADTPDNFQSRRPNTSFCFLDIRSPGLGDTAMYLCATSRDLEGTEAFFGQGTRLTVV.